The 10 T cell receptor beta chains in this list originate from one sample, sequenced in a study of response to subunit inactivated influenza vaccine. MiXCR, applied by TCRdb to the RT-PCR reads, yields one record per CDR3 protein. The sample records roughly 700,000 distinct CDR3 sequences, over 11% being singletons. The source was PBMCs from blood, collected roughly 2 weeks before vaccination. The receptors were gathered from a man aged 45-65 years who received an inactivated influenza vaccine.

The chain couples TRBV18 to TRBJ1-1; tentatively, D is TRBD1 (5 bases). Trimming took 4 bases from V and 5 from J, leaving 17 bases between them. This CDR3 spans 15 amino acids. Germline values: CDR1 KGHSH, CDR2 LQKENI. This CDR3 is CASSLNAGDKTEAFF. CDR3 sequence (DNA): TGTGCCAGCTCACTCAACGCGGGGGATAAGACTGAAGCTTTCTTT. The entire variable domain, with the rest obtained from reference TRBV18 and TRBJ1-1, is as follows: NAGVMQNPRHLVRRRGQEARLRCSPMKGHSHVYWYRQLPEEGLKFMVYLQKENIIDESGMPKERFSAEFPKEGPSILRIQQVVRGDSAAYFCASSLNAGDKTEAFFGQGTRLTVV.

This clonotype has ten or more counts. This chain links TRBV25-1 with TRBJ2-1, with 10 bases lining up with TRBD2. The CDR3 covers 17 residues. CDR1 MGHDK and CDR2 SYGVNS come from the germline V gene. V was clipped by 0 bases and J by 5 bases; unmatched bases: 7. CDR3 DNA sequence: TGTGCCAGCAGTGAATATTTAGCGGGGGGCTGGGACAATGAGCAGTTCTTC. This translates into CASSEYLAGGWDNEQFF.

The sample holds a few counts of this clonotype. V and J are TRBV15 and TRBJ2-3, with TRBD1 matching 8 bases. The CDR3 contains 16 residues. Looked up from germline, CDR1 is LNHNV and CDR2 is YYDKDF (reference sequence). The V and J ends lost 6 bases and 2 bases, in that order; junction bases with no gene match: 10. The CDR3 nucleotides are TGTGCCACCAGACCGGACAGGGAAGACTTCACAGATACGCAGTATTTT. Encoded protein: CATRPDREDFTDTQYF.

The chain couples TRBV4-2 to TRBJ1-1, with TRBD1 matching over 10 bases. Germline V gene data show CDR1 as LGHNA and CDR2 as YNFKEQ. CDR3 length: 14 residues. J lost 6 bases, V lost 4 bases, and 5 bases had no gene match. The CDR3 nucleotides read TGTGCCAGCAGCCTGACAGGGGGCTTCTCTGAAGCTTTCTTT. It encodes CASSLTGGFSEAFF.

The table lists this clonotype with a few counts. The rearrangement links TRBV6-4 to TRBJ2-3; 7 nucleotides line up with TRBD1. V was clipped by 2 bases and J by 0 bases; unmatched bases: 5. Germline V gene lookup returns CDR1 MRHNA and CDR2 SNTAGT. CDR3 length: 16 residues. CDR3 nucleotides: TGTGCCAGCAGTGACGGGACAGTTTTTAGCACAGATACGCAGTATTTT. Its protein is CASSDGTVFSTDTQYF.

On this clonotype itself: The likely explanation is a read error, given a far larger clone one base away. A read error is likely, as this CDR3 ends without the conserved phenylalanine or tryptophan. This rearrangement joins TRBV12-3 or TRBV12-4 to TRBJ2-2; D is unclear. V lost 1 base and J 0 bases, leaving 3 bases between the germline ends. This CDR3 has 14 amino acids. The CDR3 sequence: CASSLDSNTGELFL. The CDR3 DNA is TGTGCCAGCAGTTTAGACTCGAACACCGGGGAGCTGTTTCTT.

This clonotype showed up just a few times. As DNA, the CDR3 is TGTGCCAGCGGGTCAGGGACCACCAGAAGGGATACGCAGTATTTT. This encodes CASGSGTTRRDTQYF. V gene TRBV12-3 or TRBV12-4 combines with J gene TRBJ2-3; D may match TRBD1 or TRBD2 (5 bases each). This CDR3 contains 15 residues. V lost 8 bases, J lost 6 bases, and 21 bases lay in between.

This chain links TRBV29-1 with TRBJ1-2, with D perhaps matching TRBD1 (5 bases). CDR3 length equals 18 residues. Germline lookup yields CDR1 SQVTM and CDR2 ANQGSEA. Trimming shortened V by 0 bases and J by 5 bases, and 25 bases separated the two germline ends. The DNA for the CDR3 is TGCAGCGTTGAAGACCAGCGGTCGACAGTCTGGTGGGCGTATGGCTACACCTTC. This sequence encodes CSVEDQRSTVWWAYGYTF.

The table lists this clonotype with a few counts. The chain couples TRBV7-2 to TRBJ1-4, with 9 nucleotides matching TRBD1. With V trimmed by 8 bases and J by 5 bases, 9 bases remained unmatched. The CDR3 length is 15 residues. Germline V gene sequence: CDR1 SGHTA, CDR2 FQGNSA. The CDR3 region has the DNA TGTGCCAGCGGACTCGGGACAGGGTCAAATGAAAAACTGTTTTTT. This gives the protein CASGLGTGSNEKLFF. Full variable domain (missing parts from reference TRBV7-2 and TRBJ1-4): GAGVSQSPSNKVTEKGKDVELRCDPISGHTALYWYRQSLGQGLEFLIYFQGNSAPDKSGLPSDRFSAERTGGSVSTLTIQRTQQEDSAVYLCASGLGTGSNEKLFFGSGTQLSVL.

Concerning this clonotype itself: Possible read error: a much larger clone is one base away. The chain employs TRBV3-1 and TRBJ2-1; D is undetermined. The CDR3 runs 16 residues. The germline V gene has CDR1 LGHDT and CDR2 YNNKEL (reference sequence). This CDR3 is CASSQDDLNSYNELFF. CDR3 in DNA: TGTGCCAGCAGCCAAGATGACTTAAACTCTTACAATGAGCTGTTCTTC.